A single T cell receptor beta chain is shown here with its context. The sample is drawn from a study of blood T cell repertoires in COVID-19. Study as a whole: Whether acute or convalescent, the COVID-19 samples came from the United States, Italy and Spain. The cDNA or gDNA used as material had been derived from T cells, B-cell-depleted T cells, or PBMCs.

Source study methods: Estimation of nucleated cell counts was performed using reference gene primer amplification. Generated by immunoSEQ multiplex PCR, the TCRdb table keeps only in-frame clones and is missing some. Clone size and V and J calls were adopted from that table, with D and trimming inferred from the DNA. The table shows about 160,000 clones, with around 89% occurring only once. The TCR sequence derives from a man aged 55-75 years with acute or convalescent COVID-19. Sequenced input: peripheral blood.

The CDR3 loop is CASSVQIDAFF. As DNA, the CDR3 is TGTGCCAGCAGTGTACAGATTGATGCTTTCTTT. V usage is TRBV2 and J usage is TRBJ1-1; D is ambiguous. The germline CDR1 and CDR2 sequences are SNHLY and FYNNEI. CDR3 length: 11 amino acids. The ends were cut back, 4 bases at V and 11 bases at J, with 11 bases in the middle.